A single sample gave rise to the 8 T cell receptor beta chains below, sequenced in a study of T-cell memory formation after mild COVID-19. TCRdb processed the 5' RACE reads anew with MiXCR; each CDR3 protein has one entry. The sample holds hundreds of thousands of distinct CDR3 sequences, 16% seen once. The sample taken for sequencing was PBMCs or a T cell subset sorted from them (not recorded which). The receptors derive from a man between 18 and 35 years old who had mild COVID-19 (a few samples of this study predate the infection). Cell type and time point are not known.

This clonotype was counted a few times. The chain recombines TRBV29-1 with TRBJ2-5, with 7 bases matching TRBD1. The trim removed 8 bases at V and 2 bases at J, leaving 8 bases unmatched. This CDR3 region has 13 residues. Germline V gene lookup returns CDR1 SQVTM and CDR2 ANQGSEA. CDR3 loop: CSLGGAEQETQYF. CDR3 sequence (DNA): TGCAGCTTAGGGGGCGCGGAACAAGAGACCCAGTACTTC.

The gene calls are TRBV28 and TRBJ2-7, with D perhaps TRBD1 (6 bases). This CDR3 comprises 12 residues. Deletions cut 8 bases from V and 3 bases from J, with 11 bases between. Germline assignment: CDR1 MDHEN and CDR2 SYDVKM. For the CDR3, the DNA is TGTGCCAGCCGCCGGGGACACTACGAGCAGTACGTC. Amino acid sequence: CASRRGHYEQYV.

This clonotype has just a few counts. The genes are TRBV12-5 and TRBJ2-7; 7 bases match TRBD1. Trimming at V came to 5 bases and at J to 2 bases, leaving 6 bases not matched to a gene. The CDR3 covers 14 residues. Germline V gene sequence: CDR1 LGHNT, CDR2 FRNRAP. The CDR3 DNA sequence: TGTGCTAGTGGTCTCGGGACAGTGGCCTACGAGCAGTACTTC. Residues: CASGLGTVAYEQYF. The whole variable domain, remainder taken from reference TRBV12-5 and TRBJ2-7, is DARVTQTPRHKVTEMGQEVTMRCQPILGHNTVFWYRQTMMQGLELLAYFRNRAPLDDSGMPKDRFSAEMPDATLATLKIQPSEPRDSAVYFCASGLGTVAYEQYFGPGTRLTVT.

The chain combines TRBV7-8 with TRBJ1-4; unclear D gene. Trimming took off 2 bases at V and 8 bases at J, with 15 bases between the two ends. The CDR3 spans 15 residues. Germline assignment: CDR1 SGHVS and CDR2 FQNEAQ. The CDR3 spells CASSLRAGYGEKLFF. CDR3 nucleotides: TGTGCCAGCAGCTTAAGGGCAGGCTATGGGGAAAAACTGTTTTTT.

This clonotype was detected a few times. V is TRBV7-8 and J is TRBJ1-1; D unresolved. The V and J ends lost 2 bases and 1 base respectively, with 14 bases between them. Germline V lookup: CDR1 SGHVS, CDR2 FQNEAQ. This CDR3 is 16 amino acids long. The DNA for the CDR3 is TGTGCCAGCAGCTTACACCCCTCGGGGTGGAACACTGAAGCTTTCTTT. Residues: CASSLHPSGWNTEAFF.

This sequence joins TRBV19 and TRBJ1-6, with 8 bases that match TRBD1. Per germline, CDR1 LNHDA and CDR2 SQIVND (reference sequence). V gave up 6 bases and J gave up 11 bases; unmatched junction bases: 3. The CDR3 runs to 12 residues. As DNA, the CDR3 is TGTGCCAGTAGGGGACAGGTAGCACCCCTCCACTTT. This translates into CASRGQVAPLHF.

This clonotype has just a few counts. J is TRBJ2-2 and V is TRBV2; weak D call: TRBD1 (6 bases). The V end was cut by 5 bases, the J end by 1 base, with 8 bases between. In germline, CDR1 is SNHLY, CDR2 FYNNEI. CDR3 size: 14 residues. The chain's CDR3 is CASSIQGNTGELFF. In nucleotides, the CDR3 is TGTGCCAGCAGTATACAGGGGAACACCGGGGAGCTGTTTTTT. The full variable domain, rest sourced from reference TRBV2 and TRBJ2-2, is EPEVTQTPSHQVTQMGQEVILRCVPISNHLYFYWYRQILGQKVEFLVSFYNNEISEKSEIFDDQFSVERPDGSNFTLKIRSTKLEDSAMYFCASSIQGNTGELFFGEGSRLTVL.

The J gene is TRBJ2-5, the V gene TRBV12-3 or TRBV12-4; D unclear. The CDR3 consists of 13 residues. Trimming left V 6 bases short and J 5 bases short, with 13 bases between. The CDR3: CASSLTNRETQYF. For the CDR3, the DNA is TGTGCCAGCAGCCTTACTAACCGGGAGACCCAGTACTTC.